A single sample is the source of the 27 T cell receptor beta chains below, sequenced in a study of control samples from healthy donors and cancer patients. Clones were read by immunoSEQ multiplex PCR, and TCRdb kept only the in-frame ones, dropping some. The sample yields some 130,000 clones, over 85% seen once. The sample taken for sequencing was blood. Every receptor here comes from a man aged 25 to 40 in good health.

The V gene is TRBV28, the J gene TRBJ2-1; TRBD1 might be the D (5 bases). CDR3 length: 16 amino acids. The V end was cut by 6 bases, the J end by 0 bases, with 15 bases between. CDR1 and CDR2 (germline): MDHEN, SYDVKM. The CDR3 sequence: CASRTEGESSYNEQFF. As DNA, the CDR3 is TGTGCCAGCAGGACCGAAGGGGAAAGCTCCTACAATGAGCAGTTCTTC.

Only one count was recorded for this clone. The chain joins TRBV7-9 to TRBJ2-5; TRBD1 is a possible D gene (6 bases). Germline lookup yields CDR1 SEHNR and CDR2 FQNEAQ (reference sequence). CDR3 length: 12 amino acids. The V gene lost 3 bases and the J gene lost 5 bases, with 7 bases spanning the gap. The CDR3, as DNA: TGTGCCAGCAGCTTTACAGGGGAGACCCAGTACTTC. This translates into CASSFTGETQYF.

This chain links TRBV28 with TRBJ2-5; tentative D call: TRBD2 (6 bases). The V gene's germline CDR1 is MDHEN and CDR2 SYDVKM. CDR3 size: 14 residues. Trimming cost V 2 bases and J 5 bases, with 12 bases left between them. CDR3 in DNA: TGTGCCAGCAGTTTAAGTTTGGGGGGTGAGACCCAGTACTTC. It specifies CASSLSLGGETQYF.

The chain employs TRBV5-1 and TRBJ2-5; D not resolved. The ends were cut back, 1 base at V and 5 bases at J, with 9 bases in the middle. Germline CDR1 is SGHRS and CDR2 is YFSETQ. The CDR3 runs to 13 residues. The CDR3 spells CASSLSGPETQYF. The CDR3 coding sequence is TGCGCCAGCAGCTTGTCGGGCCCTGAGACCCAGTACTTC.

This rearrangement joins TRBV5-5 to TRBJ2-3; 7 nucleotides align to TRBD1. This CDR3 region has 14 residues. The V segment lost 4 bases and the J segment 3 bases; nucleotides outside the gene matches: 5. Germline V lookup: CDR1 SGHKS, CDR2 YYEKEE (reference sequence). The CDR3: CASSPGTATDTQYF. The CDR3 bases are TGTGCCAGCAGCCCTGGGACAGCGACAGATACGCAGTATTTT. The full variable domain, completed using reference TRBV5-5 and TRBJ2-3, is DAGVTQSPTHLIKTRGQQVTLRCSPISGHKSVSWYQQVLGQGPQFIFQYYEKEERGRGNFPDRFSARQFPNYSSELNVNALLLGDSALYLCASSPGTATDTQYFGPGTRLTVL.

This clone was picked up one time. The chain is built from TRBV28 and TRBJ1-1; the D gene is possibly TRBD1 (5 bases). Germline V gene data show CDR1 as MDHEN and CDR2 as SYDVKM. This CDR3 spans 14 amino acids. V dropped 2 bases and J dropped 3 bases, with 10 bases sitting between them. The CDR3 nucleotides read TGTGCCAGCAGTTTAGGGGGTTCTTACACTGAAGCTTTCTTT. Translated: CASSLGGSYTEAFF.

The chain carries TRBV19 and TRBJ2-3; 13 positions match TRBD2. Trimming removed 8 bases from V and 4 bases from J; junction bases left unmatched: 3. The CDR3 runs to 14 residues. In germline, CDR1 is LNHDA, CDR2 SQIVND (reference sequence). The CDR3 loop reads CASRTSGSPDTQYF. The CDR3 DNA sequence: TGTGCCAGTCGGACTAGCGGGAGCCCAGATACGCAGTATTTT.

V usage is TRBV29-1 and J usage is TRBJ2-1; D is unresolved. Germline lookup yields CDR1 SQVTM and CDR2 ANQGSEA. This CDR3 region has 11 residues. Written as DNA, the CDR3 is TGCGGGTGCCGCTCCTACAATGAGCAGTTCTTC. Its protein product is CGCRSYNEQFF.

The chain combines TRBV28 with TRBJ2-7, with D possibly being TRBD1 (5 bases). Germline assignment: CDR1 MDHEN and CDR2 SYDVKM. The V end was cut by 6 bases, the J end by 4 bases, with 16 bases between. The CDR3 runs 14 residues. CDR3 sequence: CASRLSRGTYEQYF. For the CDR3, the DNA is TGTGCCAGCAGACTAAGTAGGGGAACTTACGAGCAGTACTTC. Combining the CDR3 with reference TRBV28 and TRBJ2-7 gives the whole variable domain DVKVTQSSRYLVKRTGEKVFLECVQDMDHENMFWYRQDPGLGLRLIYFSYDVKMKEKGDIPEGYSVSREKKERFSLILESASTNQTSMYLCASRLSRGTYEQYFGPGTRLTVT.

The V gene is TRBV29-1, the J gene TRBJ2-7, with 9 nucleotides matching TRBD1. The CDR3 runs 13 residues. Looked up from germline, CDR1 is SQVTM and CDR2 is ANQGSEA. After removal of 6 bases from V and 6 bases from J, the junction contained 9 bases not matched to a gene. CDR3: CSVTGTGNSEQYF. The CDR3 nucleotides read TGCAGCGTCACCGGGACAGGGAATTCCGAGCAGTACTTC.

The chain couples TRBV29-1 to TRBJ2-1, with D unclear. Trimming stripped 4 bases from V and 7 bases from J, with 5 bases between. Germline lookup yields CDR1 SQVTM and CDR2 ANQGSEA. This CDR3 comprises 10 residues. Written as DNA, the CDR3 is TGCAGCGTTGTTGGGAATGAGCAGTTCTTC. Translation gives CSVVGNEQFF.

V gene TRBV28 combines with J gene TRBJ2-2, with D unresolved. CDR1 and CDR2 (germline): MDHEN, SYDVKM. The CDR3 length is 12 residues. Trimming stripped 1 base from V and 6 bases from J, with 3 bases between. CDR3: CASSLYSGELFF. The CDR3 nucleotides are TGTGCCAGCAGTTTATACTCCGGGGAGCTGTTTTTT.

CDR3 loop: CASSQQGGYGYTF. CDR3 bases: TGTGCCAGCAGCCAACAGGGGGGGTATGGCTACACCTTC. The rearrangement joins TRBV11-2 to TRBJ1-2; 8 bases match TRBD1. This CDR3 spans 13 amino acids. Unmatched junction bases numbered 4, after V lost 5 bases and J lost 5 bases. CDR1 and CDR2 from the germline V gene are SGHAT and FQNNGV.

The chain is built from TRBV7-9 and TRBJ2-1; 8 bases agree with TRBD1. Losses at the gene ends were 2 bases for V and 5 bases for J; bases not matched to a gene: 5. Germline V gives CDR1 SEHNR, CDR2 FQNEAQ (reference sequence). The CDR3 totals 15 residues. CDR3 nucleotide sequence: TGTGCCAGCAGCTTAACGACAGGGGCCAACAATGAGCAGTTCTTC. Protein sequence: CASSLTTGANNEQFF.

The chain links TRBV10-3 to TRBJ1-1; no reliable D call. This CDR3 is built from 14 residues. V shed 1 base and J shed 4 bases, with 10 bases lying between them. The V gene's germline CDR1 is ENHRY and CDR2 SYGVKD. CDR3 sequence: CAISELAPTTEAFF. DNA for the CDR3: TGTGCCATCAGTGAGTTGGCCCCGACCACTGAAGCTTTCTTT.

The rearrangement links TRBV27 to TRBJ1-5; 10 bases fit TRBD1. This CDR3 has 19 residues. Germline V gene lookup returns CDR1 MNHEY and CDR2 SMNVEV (reference sequence). Unmatched junction bases numbered 17, after V lost 4 bases and J lost 5 bases. The CDR3: CASSSSGTGVIRFDQPQHF. The CDR3 DNA is TGTGCCAGCAGTTCCTCCGGGACAGGGGTTATCCGGTTCGATCAGCCCCAGCATTTT.

This rearrangement joins TRBV28 to TRBJ2-2; D gene ambiguous. Trimming removed 2 bases at V and 6 bases at J, with 7 bases between. The germline V gene has CDR1 MDHEN and CDR2 SYDVKM. The CDR3 is made up of 13 amino acids. CDR3: CASSLRVPGELFF. The DNA for the CDR3 is TGTGCCAGCAGTTTAAGGGTGCCCGGGGAGCTGTTTTTT.

This chain links TRBV20-1 with TRBJ2-3, with 9 positions matching TRBD2. V lost 3 bases, J lost 1 base, and 5 bases stayed unmatched. The CDR3 is made up of 15 amino acids. Per the germline V gene, CDR1 is DFQATT and CDR2 is SNEGSKA (reference sequence). CDR3 in amino acids: CSASSREGRTDTQYF. In DNA, the CDR3 is TGCAGTGCTAGTTCGCGGGAGGGCCGCACAGATACGCAGTATTTT.

The CDR3 region has the DNA TGTGCCAGCAGTTCTGGGACTAGCCGATACTCCTACGAGCAGTACTTC. This encodes CASSSGTSRYSYEQYF. The J gene is TRBJ2-7, the V gene TRBV27, with 9 positions matching TRBD2. The germline CDR1 and CDR2 sequences are MNHEY and SMNVEV (reference sequence). The CDR3 length is 16 residues. V was pared by 4 bases and J by 0 bases, with 7 bases of the junction left unmatched.

The V gene is TRBV2, the J gene TRBJ2-1, with a tentative D call TRBD2 (6 bases). The CDR3 runs 20 residues. Germline loops: CDR1 SNHLY, CDR2 FYNNEI. V was clipped by 2 bases and J by 0 bases, with 23 bases between them. CDR3 DNA: TGTGCCAGCAGTGAAATTCTTTTTACCGGGAGACGGGGCTCCTACAATGAGCAGTTCTTC. It codes for CASSEILFTGRRGSYNEQFF.

V and J are TRBV19 and TRBJ2-2; D is uncertain. Germline V gene data show CDR1 as LNHDA and CDR2 as SQIVND (reference sequence). The CDR3 is 15 residues long. The V and J ends lost 3 bases and 3 bases respectively, with 11 bases between them. Written as DNA, the CDR3 is TGTGCCAGTAGTATTTTGGCAGACTACACCGGGGAGCTGTTTTTT. This encodes CASSILADYTGELFF.

This chain connects TRBV5-1 to TRBJ2-1; D is unresolved. The CDR3 is made up of 13 amino acids. Trimming left V 3 bases short and J 7 bases short, with 11 bases between. Germline V gives CDR1 SGHRS, CDR2 YFSETQ. CDR3 in DNA: TGCGCCAGCAGCTCGGACCCAGGAAATGAGCAGTTCTTC. The encoded protein is CASSSDPGNEQFF.

The rearrangement joins TRBV7-6 to TRBJ1-3, with 7 bases matching TRBD1. Germline loops: CDR1 SGHVS, CDR2 FNYEAQ. The trim removed 5 bases at V and 4 bases at J, leaving 8 bases unmatched. The CDR3 spans 15 residues. For the CDR3, the DNA is TGTGCCAGCAGCGACATGGGACAGCCAGGAAACACCATATATTTT. This codes for CASSDMGQPGNTIYF.

J is TRBJ1-3 and V is TRBV6-5, with TRBD1 identical over 7 bases. Germline loops: CDR1 MNHEY, CDR2 SVGAGI. The CDR3 spans 15 residues. After removal of 5 bases from V and 1 base from J, the junction contained 5 bases not matched to a gene. The chain's CDR3 is CASSLEGASGNTIYF. DNA for the CDR3: TGTGCCAGCAGTCTTGAGGGGGCTTCTGGAAACACCATATATTTT.

V is TRBV6-5 and J is TRBJ1-1, with D hard to call. CDR1 MNHEY and CDR2 SVGAGI come from the germline V gene. Trimming left V 7 bases short and J 5 bases short, with 17 bases between. The CDR3 spans 14 residues. The CDR3 coding sequence is TGTGCCAGCACCACCTTGAGGTCGGGTACTGAAGCTTTCTTT. Translated, it gives CASTTLRSGTEAFF.

This clone was seen once. The chain combines TRBV19 with TRBJ2-7, with 7 bases aligning to TRBD1. V lost 2 bases and J lost 3; bases outside the gene matches: 1. The CDR3 is 13 residues long. Germline V lookup: CDR1 LNHDA, CDR2 SQIVND (reference sequence). The CDR3 protein is CASSITGVYEQYF. In DNA form, the CDR3 reads TGTGCCAGTAGTATAACAGGGGTCTACGAGCAGTACTTC.

The genes are TRBV6-5 and TRBJ2-1, with 7 bases fitting TRBD2. The CDR3 consists of 13 residues. In germline, CDR1 is MNHEY, CDR2 SVGAGI. V was pared by 5 bases and J by 6 bases, with 4 bases of the junction left unmatched. CDR3 sequence reads: CASSRDYINEQFF. The DNA for the CDR3 is TGTGCCAGCAGTCGGGACTATATCAATGAGCAGTTCTTC.